Sequencing of this T cell receptor (beta chain) was carried out in a study of cytotoxic CD8 clonotypes in ibrutinib-treated CLL. Overall study: Researchers reported ten to twelve relapsed/refractory and 15 treatment-naive patients, roughly 18 of them IGHV unmutated. Per sample, productive templates averaged around 230,000 and productive rearrangements averaged 94,082. Study results and caveats: Clonality went up at the time of ibrutinib response, stayed stable in sustained remission, and later dropped back toward its baseline level at progression.

This table comes from immunoSEQ multiplex PCR, and its TCRdb copy is limited to in-frame clones, with some not included. The table lists about 150,000 clones, about 80% of them singletons, with 9.5% to 15% in the top ten. Cryopreserved PBMCs supplied roughly 2.1 micrograms of genomic DNA for TCR beta libraries. Note on this clone: The antigen is unknown.

CDR3 size: 14 residues. Germline V gene sequence: CDR1 LNHDA, CDR2 SQIVND (reference sequence). Deletions cut 2 bases from V and 0 bases from J, with 5 bases between. The starting material was PBMCs, obtained after 12 months of ibrutinib treatment. The V and J genes are TRBV19 and TRBJ1-5; no clear D. The source is a human donor with chronic lymphocytic leukemia. This chain's CDR3 is CASSIQDSNQPQHF. The CDR3 DNA is TGTGCCAGTAGTATACAGGATAGCAATCAGCCCCAGCATTTT.